These 24 T cell receptor beta chains share one sample of origin, sequenced in a study of vaccination effects on CD4 cells after COVID-19. Here immunoSEQ multiplex PCR was the method, and the copy in TCRdb shows in-frame clones only, minus some. There are under 50,000 clones in the sample; around 67% occur only once, and over 4.5% lies in the top ten. Which antigens these TCRs recognize remains unknown. Culture proceeded for under twelve days, and CD4+ T cells were then isolated. The material was CD4+ T cells from PBMCs cultured without peptide, obtained before COVID-19 vaccination. Receptors originate from a human donor who received a COVID-19 vaccine.

The chain carries TRBV4-3 and TRBJ1-2; D call uncertain. Germline V CDR1 and CDR2: LGHNA, YSLEER. The CDR3 length is 13 residues. Trimming cost V 0 bases and J 8 bases, with 10 bases left between them. CDR3 residues: CASSQDSWMGYTF. DNA for the CDR3: TGCGCCAGCAGCCAAGATAGTTGGATGGGCTACACCTTC.

The rearrangement uses TRBV19 and TRBJ2-1; the D gene is possibly TRBD2 (5 bases). Looked up from germline, CDR1 is LNHDA and CDR2 is SQIVND (reference sequence). The CDR3 extends over 11 amino acids. V was shortened by 1 base and J by 10 bases, with 5 bases between the two germline ends. The CDR3 sequence is CASSIGGEQFF. In nucleotides, the CDR3 is TGTGCCAGTAGTATAGGAGGGGAGCAGTTCTTC.

The V and J genes are TRBV7-8 and TRBJ1-3; no clear D gene. This CDR3 is 15 amino acids long. Trimming cost V 5 bases and J 4 bases, with 15 bases left between them. The germline gives CDR1 SGHVS, CDR2 FQNEAQ. CDR3 DNA: TGTGCCAGCAGCCCGACGGCCTCCGCCGGAAACACCATATATTTT. It is translated as CASSPTASAGNTIYF.

The chain uses TRBV3-1 (or the pseudogene TRBV3-2) and TRBJ1-1; weak D call: TRBD1 (5 bases). V gave up 4 bases and J gave up 4 bases, with 10 bases separating them. Germline assignment: CDR1 LGHDT and CDR2 YNNKEL (reference sequence). This CDR3 comprises 13 residues. Here the CDR3 reads CASSPRTITEAFF. CDR3 in DNA: TGTGCCAGCAGCCCAAGGACAATCACTGAAGCTTTCTTT.

This clone was recorded a few times. The gene calls are TRBV20-1 and TRBJ2-7; D perhaps matches TRBD1 (5 bases). Germline V gene data show CDR1 as DFQATT and CDR2 as SNEGSKA (reference sequence). V shed 3 bases and J shed 3 bases, with 15 bases lying between them. The CDR3 runs to 14 residues. The CDR3 spells CSASLQGPIYEQYF. Written as DNA, the CDR3 is TGCAGTGCTAGTCTCCAGGGCCCGATCTACGAGCAGTACTTC.

This clone has just a few counts. The chain carries TRBV6-5 and TRBJ2-2, with 8 bases identical to TRBD1. J lost 5 bases, V lost 6 bases, and 2 bases had no gene match. The CDR3 consists of 13 residues. Per germline, CDR1 MNHEY and CDR2 SVGAGI. The CDR3 loop is CASSGQGTGELFF. The CDR3 nucleotides are TGTGCCAGCAGCGGACAGGGTACCGGGGAGCTGTTTTTT.

V usage is TRBV30 and J usage is TRBJ1-2; D might be TRBD1 (5 bases). The CDR3 contains 15 residues. Germline lookup yields CDR1 GTSNPN and CDR2 SVGIG (reference sequence). The V and J ends lost 4 bases and 10 bases respectively, with 25 bases between them. The CDR3 here is CAWIPVGGVILPYTF. CDR3 coding DNA: TGTGCCTGGATCCCCGTCGGAGGGGTGATCCTGCCCTACACCTTC. The variable domain in full, completed from reference TRBV30 and TRBJ1-2, reads SQTIHQWPATLVQPVGSPLSLECTVEGTSNPNLYWYRQAAGRGLQLLFYSVGIGQISSEVPQNLSASRPQDRQFILSSKKLLLSDSGFYLCAWIPVGGVILPYTFGSGTRLTVV.

The V gene is TRBV27, the J gene TRBJ1-4, with D possibly TRBD1 on 5 matching bases. Germline-derived CDR1 and CDR2 are MNHEY and SMNVEV (reference sequence). The CDR3 runs 15 residues. V lost 6 bases to trimming and J lost 0 bases, with 11 bases between them. CDR3 nucleotides: TGTGCCAGCAGGGTTCAGGGTGCAACTAATGAAAAACTGTTTTTT. It encodes CASRVQGATNEKLFF.

This clone has just one count. The chain is built from TRBV18 and TRBJ1-6; perhaps TRBD1 as D (5 bases). The germline V gene has CDR1 KGHSH and CDR2 LQKENI. V lost 3 bases to trimming and J lost 6 bases, with 12 bases between them. This CDR3 is built from 15 residues. CDR3 sequence: CASSPSSGGNSPLHF. In nucleotides, the CDR3 is TGTGCCAGCTCACCTTCGAGTGGGGGTAATTCACCCCTCCACTTT.

The chain recombines TRBV28 with TRBJ2-2, with D maybe TRBD1 (6 bases). The CDR3 runs 16 residues. Per the germline V gene, CDR1 is MDHEN and CDR2 is SYDVKM. V gave up 4 bases and J gave up 1 base, with 13 bases separating them. The CDR3 is CASSYPGQLNTGELFF. CDR3 DNA: TGTGCCAGCAGTTACCCTGGACAGTTGAACACCGGGGAGCTGTTTTTT.

The gene calls are TRBV30 and TRBJ2-5; 11 bases match TRBD2. Losses at the gene ends were 4 bases for V and 2 bases for J; bases not matched to a gene: 3. Germline V gene lookup returns CDR1 GTSNPN and CDR2 SVGIG (reference sequence). The CDR3 contains 14 residues. In nucleotides, the CDR3 is TGTGCCTGGAAGGGACTAGCGGAACAAGAGACCCAGTACTTC. It yields the protein CAWKGLAEQETQYF. The variable domain in full, with the rest retrieved from reference TRBV30 and TRBJ2-5, is SQTIHQWPATLVQPVGSPLSLECTVEGTSNPNLYWYRQAAGRGLQLLFYSVGIGQISSEVPQNLSASRPQDRQFILSSKKLLLSDSGFYLCAWKGLAEQETQYFGPGTRLLVL.

The CDR3 loop reads CASSPGVDHTEAFF. The CDR3 nucleotides read TGTGCCAGCTCACCAGGGGTCGACCACACTGAAGCTTTCTTT. The chain uses TRBV18 and TRBJ1-1; D is unclear. The germline V gene has CDR1 KGHSH and CDR2 LQKENI. This CDR3 contains 14 residues. Trimming stripped 2 bases from V and 3 bases from J, with 10 bases between.

This clone was detected a few times. J is TRBJ2-7 and V is TRBV2; 10 positions match TRBD2. Trimming cost V 5 bases and J 4 bases; bases outside gene matches: 2. The germline gives CDR1 SNHLY, CDR2 FYNNEI. The CDR3 runs to 13 residues. CDR3 loop: CASSRLAGYEQYF. CDR3 sequence (DNA): TGTGCCAGCAGTCGACTAGCGGGTTACGAGCAGTACTTC.

This chain links TRBV4-1 with TRBJ1-4; tentative D call: TRBD1 (5 bases). CDR3 length: 18 residues. The germline V gene encodes CDR1 MGHRA and CDR2 YSYEKL. V was shortened by 3 bases and J by 0 bases, with 17 bases between the two germline ends. The CDR3 DNA reads as TGCGCCAGCAGCCAGCCCGACAGAGATGCATCAACTAATGAAAAACTGTTTTTT. This gives the protein CASSQPDRDASTNEKLFF.

The chain has TRBV19 and TRBJ2-1; the D gene is possibly TRBD1 (5 bases). Germline values: CDR1 LNHDA, CDR2 SQIVND (reference sequence). The CDR3 totals 13 residues. Trimming took off 5 bases at V and 3 bases at J, with 8 bases between the two ends. This CDR3 is CASSPRVYNEQFF. For the CDR3, the DNA is TGTGCCAGTAGTCCCAGGGTCTACAATGAGCAGTTCTTC.

This clone has only a few counts. J is TRBJ1-2 and V is TRBV18; TRBD1 agrees at 7 bases. V shed 1 base and J 1 base; nucleotides not matched to a gene: 6. Germline V gene data show CDR1 as KGHSH and CDR2 as LQKENI. The CDR3 consists of 16 residues. The CDR3 loop is CASSPQGANVNYGYTF. CDR3 nucleotide sequence: TGTGCCAGCTCACCACAGGGGGCTAACGTTAACTATGGCTACACCTTC.

The chain couples TRBV29-1 to TRBJ2-1; unclear D gene. This CDR3 spans 10 amino acids. Germline V gene lookup returns CDR1 SQVTM and CDR2 ANQGSEA. V dropped 3 bases and J dropped 8 bases, with 5 bases sitting between them. Here the CDR3 DNA reads TGCAGCGTTGAGACCGATGAGCAGTTCTTC. It encodes CSVETDEQFF.

The V call is TRBV3-1 (or the pseudogene TRBV3-2), the J call TRBJ2-3; 8 bases are shared with TRBD2. From germline, CDR1 is LGHDT and CDR2 YNNKEL (reference sequence). The CDR3 contains 16 residues. Trimming took 1 base from V and 6 from J; bases not matched to a gene: 9. CDR3 DNA: TGTGCCAGCAGCCAAGTCGCGACTAGCGCGTCGGATACGCAGTATTTT. Its translation: CASSQVATSASDTQYF.

This chain joins TRBV27 and TRBJ2-2; 8 bases map to TRBD1. Germline assignment: CDR1 MNHEY and CDR2 SMNVEV (reference sequence). V was clipped by 0 bases and J by 5 bases; unmatched bases: 2. The CDR3 loop spans 15 amino acids. CDR3 sequence reads: CASSLSTGGTGELFF. Written as DNA, the CDR3 is TGTGCCAGCAGTTTATCCACAGGGGGAACCGGGGAGCTGTTTTTT.

The gene calls are TRBV19 and TRBJ2-7; 9 bases line up with TRBD1. Trimming cost V 3 bases and J 3 bases; bases outside gene matches: 6. Per the germline V gene, CDR1 is LNHDA and CDR2 is SQIVND (reference sequence). This CDR3 region has 15 residues. CDR3 in amino acids: CASSIGGQGSYEQYF. CDR3 in DNA: TGTGCCAGTAGTATTGGGGGACAGGGAAGCTACGAGCAGTACTTC.

V usage is TRBV6-2 or TRBV6-3 and J usage is TRBJ1-2; D is possibly TRBD1 (5 bases). The V gene's germline CDR1 is MNHEY and CDR2 SVGEGT. Trimming took 3 bases from V and 4 from J, leaving 15 bases between them. This CDR3 region has 15 residues. The CDR3 nucleotides read TGTGCCAGCAGTTATGCGCCGGAGGGGATCTATGGCTACACCTTC. Translating it yields CASSYAPEGIYGYTF.

Only a few counts were recorded for this clone. V and J are TRBV5-3 and TRBJ1-2; D may be TRBD1 (5 bases). TRBV5-3 is annotated as an ORF whose role is uncertain. This CDR3 is built from 17 residues. V lost 0 bases, J lost 8 bases, and 23 bases lay in between. The CDR3 DNA sequence: TGTGCCAGAAGCTTGGCGAACGTTTGGGACCGCCTCGTAGGCTACACCTTC. It encodes CARSLANVWDRLVGYTF.

Ten or more counts support this clone. V usage is TRBV6-2 or TRBV6-3 and J usage is TRBJ2-7; 9 bases line up with TRBD2. The germline gives CDR1 MNHEY, CDR2 SVGEGT. Trimming took 6 bases from V and 2 from J; bases not matched to a gene: 14. The CDR3 totals 17 residues. DNA of the CDR3: TGTGCCAGCAGCCCACTGAAGCTACGCGGGAGGGCCTACGAGCAGTACTTC. The encoded protein is CASSPLKLRGRAYEQYF.

This clone occurred a few times. This chain uses TRBV10-3 with TRBJ1-2; 9 nucleotides agree with TRBD1. V lost 2 bases, J lost 3 bases, and 10 bases stayed unmatched. Per the germline V gene, CDR1 is ENHRY and CDR2 is SYGVKD. The CDR3 has 17 residues. This CDR3 reads CAISEGDGDRADYGYTF. CDR3 bases: TGTGCCATCAGTGAGGGAGATGGGGACAGGGCCGACTATGGCTACACCTTC.